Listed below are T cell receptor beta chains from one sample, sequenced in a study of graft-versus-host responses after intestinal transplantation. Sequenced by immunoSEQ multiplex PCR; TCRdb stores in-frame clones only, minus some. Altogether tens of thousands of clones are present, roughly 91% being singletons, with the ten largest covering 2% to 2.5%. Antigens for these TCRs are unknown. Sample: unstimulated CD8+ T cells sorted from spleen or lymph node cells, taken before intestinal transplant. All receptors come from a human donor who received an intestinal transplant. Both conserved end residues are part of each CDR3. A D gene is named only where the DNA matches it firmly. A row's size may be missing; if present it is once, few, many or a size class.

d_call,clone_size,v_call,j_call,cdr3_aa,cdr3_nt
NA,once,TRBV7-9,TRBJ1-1,CASSPLGGDTEAFF,TGTGCCAGCAGCCCGTTGGGAGGGGACACTGAAGCTTTCTTT
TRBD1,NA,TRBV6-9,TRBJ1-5,CASSWGQNSNQPQHF,TGTGCCAGCAGTTGGGGACAGAATAGCAATCAGCCCCAGCATTTT
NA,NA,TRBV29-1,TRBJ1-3,CSVLTLDSGNTIYF,TGCAGCGTCCTCACACTAGACTCTGGAAACACCATATATTTT
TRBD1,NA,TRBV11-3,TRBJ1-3,CASSSLSTGTGNTIYF,TGTGCCAGCAGCTCCCTTTCGACAGGGACGGGAAACACCATATATTTT
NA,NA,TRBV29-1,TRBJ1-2,CSVEDRVPGNYGYTF,TGCAGCGTTGAAGATCGAGTTCCGGGGAACTATGGCTACACCTTC
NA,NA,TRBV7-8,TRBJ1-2,CASSPIAPGWDYGYTF,TGTGCCAGCAGCCCAATCGCTCCAGGGTGGGATTATGGCTACACCTTC
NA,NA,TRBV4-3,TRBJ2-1,CASSQDRVGGNEQFF,TGCGCCAGCAGCCAAGATCGGGTGGGGGGCAATGAGCAGTTCTTC
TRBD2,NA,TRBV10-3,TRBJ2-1,CAIKESGGAGEQFF,TGTGCCATCAAGGAGAGCGGGGGGGCGGGTGAGCAGTTCTTC
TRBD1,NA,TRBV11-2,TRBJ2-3,CASRLGTGGSTDTQYF,TGTGCCAGCCGACTAGGGACAGGGGGGAGCACAGATACGCAGTATTTT
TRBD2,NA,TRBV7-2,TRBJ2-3,CASSLSQSGGAVDTQYF,TGTGCCAGCAGCTTATCCCAAAGCGGGGGGGCCGTAGATACGCAGTATTTT
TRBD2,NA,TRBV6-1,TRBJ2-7,CASSDNAGGLREQYF,TGTGCCAGCAGTGATAACGCGGGGGGCTTAAGGGAGCAGTACTTC
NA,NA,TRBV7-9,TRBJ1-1,CASSILTGLNTEAFF,TGTGCCAGCAGCATCCTGACAGGTTTGAACACTGAAGCTTTCTTT
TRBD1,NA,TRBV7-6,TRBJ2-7,CASSSGDRAYEQYF,TGTGCCAGCAGCTCAGGGGACAGAGCCTACGAGCAGTACTTC
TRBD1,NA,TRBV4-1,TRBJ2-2,CASSLPDRGGGELFF,TGCGCCAGCAGCCTCCCGGACAGGGGAGGCGGGGAGCTGTTTTTT
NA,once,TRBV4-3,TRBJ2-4,CASSQVISTLAKNIQYF,TGCGCCAGCAGCCAAGTAATAAGTACTCTAGCCAAAAACATTCAGTACTTC
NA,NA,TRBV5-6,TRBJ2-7,CASSSRGSVEQYF,TGTGCCAGCAGCTCCAGGGGATCGGTCGAGCAGTACTTC
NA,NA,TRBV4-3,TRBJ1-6,CASSPHRTDSISPLHF,TGCGCCAGCAGCCCCCATCGCACCGACTCGATTTCACCCCTCCACTTT
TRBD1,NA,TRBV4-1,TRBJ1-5,CASSPNAGGGQPQHF,TGCGCCAGCAGCCCAAACGCAGGGGGAGGCCAGCCCCAGCATTTT
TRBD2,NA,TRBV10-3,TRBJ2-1,CAIYSGGAKNEQFF,TGTGCCATCTATAGCGGGGGGGCGAAGAATGAGCAGTTCTTC
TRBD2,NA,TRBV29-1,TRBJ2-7,CSVLAGGYEQYF,TGCAGCGTTCTTGCGGGGGGCTACGAGCAGTACTTC
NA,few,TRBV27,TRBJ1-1,CASKTGSTEAFF,TGTGCCAGCAAAACAGGGAGCACTGAAGCTTTCTTT
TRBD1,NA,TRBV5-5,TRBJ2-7,CASSLVGTGVYEQYF,TGTGCCAGCAGCTTGGTCGGGACAGGGGTGTACGAGCAGTACTTC
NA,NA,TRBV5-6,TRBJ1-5,CASSSVVRLDQPQHF,TGTGCCAGCAGTTCGGTAGTCCGTTTGGATCAGCCCCAGCATTTT
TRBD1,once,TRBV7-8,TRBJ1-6,CASSQDRGTSPLHF,TGTGCCAGCAGTCAGGACAGGGGGACGTCACCCCTCCACTTT
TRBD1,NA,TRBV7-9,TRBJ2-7,CASSFSMGRDRGREEQYF,TGTGCCAGCAGCTTCAGTATGGGTCGGGACAGGGGGAGAGAGGAGCAGTACTTC
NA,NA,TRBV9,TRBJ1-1,CASSVGVMNTEAFF,TGTGCCAGCAGCGTAGGCGTAATGAACACTGAAGCTTTCTTT
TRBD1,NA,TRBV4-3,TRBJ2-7,CASSQDRQGPYEQYF,TGCGCCAGCAGCCAGGATAGACAGGGACCCTACGAGCAGTACTTC
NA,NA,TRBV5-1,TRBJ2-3,CASSSFTYTDTQYF,TGCGCCAGCAGCTCCTTTACCTACACAGATACGCAGTATTTT
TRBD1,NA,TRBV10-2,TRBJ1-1,CASSGRQGAVTEAFF,TGCGCCAGCAGTGGAAGACAGGGGGCGGTCACTGAAGCTTTCTTT
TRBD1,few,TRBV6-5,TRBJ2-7,CASSYGTGNEQYF,TGTGCCAGCAGCTACGGGACAGGGAACGAGCAGTACTTC
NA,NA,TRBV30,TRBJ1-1,CAWSVRGLNTEAFF,TGTGCCTGGAGTGTACGAGGTCTTAACACTGAAGCTTTCTTT
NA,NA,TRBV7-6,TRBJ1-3,CASSPMGGSGNTIYF,TGTGCCAGCAGCCCAATGGGGGGGTCCGGAAACACCATATATTTT
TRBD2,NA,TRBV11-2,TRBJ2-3,CASSLLAGPTDTQYF,TGTGCCAGCAGCTTGCTAGCGGGGCCCACAGATACGCAGTATTTT
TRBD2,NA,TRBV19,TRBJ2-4,CASSSGLFLGNIQYF,TGTGCCAGTAGTTCGGGACTATTTTTGGGGAACATTCAGTACTTC
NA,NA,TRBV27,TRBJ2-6,CASSSRGELSGANVLTF,TGTGCCAGCAGTTCCAGGGGTGAACTCTCTGGGGCCAACGTCCTGACTTTC